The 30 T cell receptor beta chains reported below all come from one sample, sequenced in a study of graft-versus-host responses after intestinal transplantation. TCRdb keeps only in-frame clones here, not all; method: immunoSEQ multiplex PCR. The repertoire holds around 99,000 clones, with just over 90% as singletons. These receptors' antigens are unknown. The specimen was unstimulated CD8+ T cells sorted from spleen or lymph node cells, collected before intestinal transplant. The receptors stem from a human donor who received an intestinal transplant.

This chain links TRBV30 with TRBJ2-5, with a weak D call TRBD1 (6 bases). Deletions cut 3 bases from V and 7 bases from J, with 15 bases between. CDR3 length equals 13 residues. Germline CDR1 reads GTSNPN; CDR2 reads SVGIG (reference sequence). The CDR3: CAWSLGDKGTQYF. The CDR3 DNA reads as TGTGCCTGGAGCCTGGGGGACAAAGGGACCCAGTACTTC.

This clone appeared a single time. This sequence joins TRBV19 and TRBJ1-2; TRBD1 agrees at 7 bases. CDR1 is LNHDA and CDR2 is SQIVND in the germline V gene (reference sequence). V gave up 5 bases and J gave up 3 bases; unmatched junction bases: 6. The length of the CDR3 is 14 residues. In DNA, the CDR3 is TGTGCCAGTAGTTTTGACAGGGAGGACTATGGCTACACCTTC. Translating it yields CASSFDREDYGYTF.

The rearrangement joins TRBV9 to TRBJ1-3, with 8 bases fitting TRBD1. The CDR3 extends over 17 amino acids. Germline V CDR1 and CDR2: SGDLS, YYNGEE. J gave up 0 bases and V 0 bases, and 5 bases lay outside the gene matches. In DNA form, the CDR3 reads TGTGCCAGCAGCGTAGGGGACAGGCCTAGCTCTGGAAACACCATATATTTT. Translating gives CASSVGDRPSSGNTIYF.

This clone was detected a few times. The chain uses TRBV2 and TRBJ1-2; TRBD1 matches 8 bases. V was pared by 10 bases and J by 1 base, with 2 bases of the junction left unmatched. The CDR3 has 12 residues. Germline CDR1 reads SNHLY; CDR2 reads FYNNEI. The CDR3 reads CATDRGNYGYTF. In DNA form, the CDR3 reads TGTGCCACAGACAGGGGTAACTATGGCTACACCTTC.

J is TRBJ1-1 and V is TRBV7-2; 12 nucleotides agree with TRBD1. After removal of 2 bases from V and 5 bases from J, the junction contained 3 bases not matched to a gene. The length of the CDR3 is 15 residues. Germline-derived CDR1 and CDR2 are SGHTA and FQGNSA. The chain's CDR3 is CASSLSGQGATEAFF. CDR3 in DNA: TGTGCCAGCAGCTTATCGGGACAGGGGGCTACTGAAGCTTTCTTT. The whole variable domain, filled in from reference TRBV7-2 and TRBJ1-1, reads GAGVSQSPSNKVTEKGKDVELRCDPISGHTALYWYRQSLGQGLEFLIYFQGNSAPDKSGLPSDRFSAERTGGSVSTLTIQRTQQEDSAVYLCASSLSGQGATEAFFGQGTRLTVV.

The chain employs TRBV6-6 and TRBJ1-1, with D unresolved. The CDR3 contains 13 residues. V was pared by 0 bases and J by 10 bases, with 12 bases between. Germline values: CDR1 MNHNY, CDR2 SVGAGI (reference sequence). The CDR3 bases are TGTGCCAGCAGTTACTCGACCGGGTTAGGAGCTTTCTTT. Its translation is CASSYSTGLGAFF.

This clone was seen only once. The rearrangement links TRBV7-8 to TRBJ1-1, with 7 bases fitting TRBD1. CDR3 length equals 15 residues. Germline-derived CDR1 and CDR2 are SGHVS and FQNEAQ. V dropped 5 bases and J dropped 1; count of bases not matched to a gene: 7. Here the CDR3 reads CASSGSGQRNTEAFF. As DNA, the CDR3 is TGTGCCAGCAGCGGATCGGGACAGAGGAACACTGAAGCTTTCTTT.

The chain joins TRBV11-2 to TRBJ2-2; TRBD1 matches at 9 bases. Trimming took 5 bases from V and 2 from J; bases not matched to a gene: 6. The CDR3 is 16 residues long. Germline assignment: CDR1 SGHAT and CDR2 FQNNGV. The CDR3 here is CASSPWDRDNTGELFF. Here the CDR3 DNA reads TGTGCCAGCAGCCCCTGGGACAGGGATAACACCGGGGAGCTGTTTTTT.

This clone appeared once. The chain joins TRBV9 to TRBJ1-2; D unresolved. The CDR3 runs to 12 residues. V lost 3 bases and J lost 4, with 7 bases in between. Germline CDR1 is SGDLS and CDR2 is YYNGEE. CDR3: CASSGGSYGYTF. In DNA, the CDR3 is TGTGCCAGCAGCGGCGGGAGCTATGGCTACACCTTC. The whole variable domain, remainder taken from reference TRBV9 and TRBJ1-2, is DSGVTQTPKHLITATGQRVTLRCSPRSGDLSVYWYQQSLDQGLQFLIQYYNGEERAKGNILERFSAQQFPDLHSELNLSSLELGDSALYFCASSGGSYGYTFGSGTRLTVV.

Here the CDR3 reads CASSPPGGEYGYTF. CDR3 nucleotide sequence: TGTGCCAGCAGCCCGCCGGGGGGAGAGTATGGCTACACCTTC. This chain joins TRBV7-9 and TRBJ1-2, with D perhaps TRBD1 (5 bases). CDR3 size: 14 residues. Germline-derived CDR1 and CDR2 are SEHNR and FQNEAQ (reference sequence). Trimming took off 5 bases at V and 5 bases at J, with 15 bases between the two ends.

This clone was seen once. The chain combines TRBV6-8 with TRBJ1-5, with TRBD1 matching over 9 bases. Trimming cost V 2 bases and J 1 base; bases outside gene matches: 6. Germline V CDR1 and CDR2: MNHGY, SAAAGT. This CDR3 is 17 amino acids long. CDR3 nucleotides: TGTGCCAGCAGTTACCGCTACAGGGGGCAGAGCAATCAGCCCCAGCATTTT. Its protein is CASSYRYRGQSNQPQHF.

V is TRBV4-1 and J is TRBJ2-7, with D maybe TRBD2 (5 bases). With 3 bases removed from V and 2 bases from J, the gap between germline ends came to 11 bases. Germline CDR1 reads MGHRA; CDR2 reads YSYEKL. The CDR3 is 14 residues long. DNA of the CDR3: TGCGCCAGCAGCCACGGAGGTCCAGCCTACGAGCAGTACTTC. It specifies CASSHGGPAYEQYF.

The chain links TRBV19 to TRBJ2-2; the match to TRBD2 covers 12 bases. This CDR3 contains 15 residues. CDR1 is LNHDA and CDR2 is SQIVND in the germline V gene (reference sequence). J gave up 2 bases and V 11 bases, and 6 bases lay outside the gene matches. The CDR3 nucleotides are TGTGCCGGGAGACTAGCGGGGGATAACACCGGGGAGCTGTTTTTT. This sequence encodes CAGRLAGDNTGELFF.

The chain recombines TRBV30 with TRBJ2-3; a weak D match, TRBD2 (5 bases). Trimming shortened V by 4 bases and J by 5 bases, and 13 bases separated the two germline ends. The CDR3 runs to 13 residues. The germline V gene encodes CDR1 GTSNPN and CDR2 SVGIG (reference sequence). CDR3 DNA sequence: TGTGCCTGGAACGGGAACCTGGGAGATACGCAGTATTTT. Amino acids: CAWNGNLGDTQYF.

DNA for the CDR3: TGCGCCAGCAGGGGGGGTATGGGTGAGCAGTTCTTC. It specifies CASRGGMGEQFF. The J gene is TRBJ2-1, the V gene TRBV10-2; D possibly corresponds to TRBD2 (6 bases). Per the germline V gene, CDR1 is WSHSY and CDR2 is SAAADI. The V gene lost 6 bases and the J gene lost 9 bases, with 12 bases spanning the gap. The CDR3 has 12 amino acids.

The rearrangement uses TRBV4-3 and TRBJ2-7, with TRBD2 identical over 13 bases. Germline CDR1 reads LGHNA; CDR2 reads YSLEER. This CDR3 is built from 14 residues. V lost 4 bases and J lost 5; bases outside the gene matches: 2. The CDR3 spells CASSLGTSGDEQYF. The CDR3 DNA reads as TGCGCCAGCAGCCTTGGGACTAGCGGGGACGAGCAGTACTTC.

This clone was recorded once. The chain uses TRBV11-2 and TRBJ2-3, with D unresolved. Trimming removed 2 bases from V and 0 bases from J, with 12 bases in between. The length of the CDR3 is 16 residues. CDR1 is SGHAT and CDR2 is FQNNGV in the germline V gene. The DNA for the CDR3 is TGTGCCAGCAGCTTATACGTCGACTCTAGCACAGATACGCAGTATTTT. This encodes CASSLYVDSSTDTQYF. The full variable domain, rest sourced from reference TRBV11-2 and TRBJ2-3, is EAGVAQSPRYKIIEKRQSVAFWCNPISGHATLYWYQQILGQGPKLLIQFQNNGVVDDSQLPKDRFSAERLKGVDSTLKIQPAKLEDSAVYLCASSLYVDSSTDTQYFGPGTRLTVL.

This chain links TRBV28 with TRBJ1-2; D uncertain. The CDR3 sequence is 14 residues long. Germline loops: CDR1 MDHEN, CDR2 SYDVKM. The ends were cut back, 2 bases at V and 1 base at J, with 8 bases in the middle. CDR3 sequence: CASSLQSYNYGYTF. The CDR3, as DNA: TGTGCCAGCAGTTTACAGTCTTATAACTATGGCTACACCTTC.

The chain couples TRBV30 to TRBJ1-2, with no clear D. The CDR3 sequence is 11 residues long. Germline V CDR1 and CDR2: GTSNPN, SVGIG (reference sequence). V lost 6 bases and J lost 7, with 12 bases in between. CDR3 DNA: TGTGCCTGCCCAATACAAAGTGGCTACACCTTC. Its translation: CACPIQSGYTF.

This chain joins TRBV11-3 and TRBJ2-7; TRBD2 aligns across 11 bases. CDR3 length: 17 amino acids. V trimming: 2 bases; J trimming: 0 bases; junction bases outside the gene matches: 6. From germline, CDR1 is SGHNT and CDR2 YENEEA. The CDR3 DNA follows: TGTGCCAGCAGCTTAATTCTAGCGGGGGGTCTCTCCTACGAGCAGTACTTC. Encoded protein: CASSLILAGGLSYEQYF.

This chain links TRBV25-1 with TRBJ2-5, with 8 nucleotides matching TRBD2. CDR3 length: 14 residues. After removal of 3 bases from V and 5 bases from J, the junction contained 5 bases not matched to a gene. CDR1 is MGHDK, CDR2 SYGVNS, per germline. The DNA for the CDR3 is TGTGCCAGCAGTGACCGGGGGGGCCGGGAGACCCAGTACTTC. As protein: CASSDRGGRETQYF.

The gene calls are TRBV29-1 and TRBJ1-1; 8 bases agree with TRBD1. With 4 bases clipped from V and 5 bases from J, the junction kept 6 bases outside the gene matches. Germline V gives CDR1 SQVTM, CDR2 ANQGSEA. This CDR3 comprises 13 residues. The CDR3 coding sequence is TGCAGCGTTGCAGGGGGCTCAGGGACTGAAGCTTTCTTT. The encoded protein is CSVAGGSGTEAFF.

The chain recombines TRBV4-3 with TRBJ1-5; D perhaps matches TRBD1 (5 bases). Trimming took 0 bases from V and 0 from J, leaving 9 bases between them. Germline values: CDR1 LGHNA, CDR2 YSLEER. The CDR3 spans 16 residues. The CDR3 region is CASSQDGTTSNQPQHF. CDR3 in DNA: TGCGCCAGCAGCCAAGACGGGACTACTAGCAATCAGCCCCAGCATTTT.

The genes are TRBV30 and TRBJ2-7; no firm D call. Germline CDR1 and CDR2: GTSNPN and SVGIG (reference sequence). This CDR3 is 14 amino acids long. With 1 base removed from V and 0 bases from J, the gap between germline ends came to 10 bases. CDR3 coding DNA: TGTGCCTGGAGTGGCCTCGATAGCTCCTACGAGCAGTACTTC. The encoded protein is CAWSGLDSSYEQYF.

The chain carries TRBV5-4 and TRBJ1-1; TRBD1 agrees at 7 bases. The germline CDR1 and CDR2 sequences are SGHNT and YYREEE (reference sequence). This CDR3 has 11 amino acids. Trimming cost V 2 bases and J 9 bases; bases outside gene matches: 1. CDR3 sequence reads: CASSFRGQAFF. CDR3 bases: TGTGCCAGCAGCTTTAGGGGGCAAGCTTTCTTT.

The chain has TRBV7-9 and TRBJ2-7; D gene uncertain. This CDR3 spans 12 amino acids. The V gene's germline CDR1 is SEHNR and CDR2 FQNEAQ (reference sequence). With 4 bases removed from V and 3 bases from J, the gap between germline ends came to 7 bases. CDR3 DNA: TGTGCCAGCAGCTCTAACTTCTACGAGCAGTACTTC. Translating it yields CASSSNFYEQYF.

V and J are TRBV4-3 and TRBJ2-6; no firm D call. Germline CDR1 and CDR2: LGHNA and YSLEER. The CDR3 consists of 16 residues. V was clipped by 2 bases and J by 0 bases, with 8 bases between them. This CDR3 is CASSQSVLSGANVLTF. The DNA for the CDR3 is TGCGCCAGCAGCCAATCTGTCCTCTCTGGGGCCAACGTCCTGACTTTC.

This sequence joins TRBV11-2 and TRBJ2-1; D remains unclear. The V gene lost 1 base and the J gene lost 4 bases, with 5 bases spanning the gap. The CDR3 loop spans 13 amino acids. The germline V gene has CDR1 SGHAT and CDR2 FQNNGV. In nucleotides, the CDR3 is TGTGCCAGCAGCTTAGCCTCTTACAATGAGCAGTTCTTC. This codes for CASSLASYNEQFF.

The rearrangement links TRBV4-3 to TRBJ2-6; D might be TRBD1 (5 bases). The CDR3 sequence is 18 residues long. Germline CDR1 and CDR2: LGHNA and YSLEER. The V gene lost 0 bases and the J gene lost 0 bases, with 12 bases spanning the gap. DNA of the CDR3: TGCGCCAGCAGCCAAGACAGGGCCTCTCTCTCTGGGGCCAACGTCCTGACTTTC. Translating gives CASSQDRASLSGANVLTF.

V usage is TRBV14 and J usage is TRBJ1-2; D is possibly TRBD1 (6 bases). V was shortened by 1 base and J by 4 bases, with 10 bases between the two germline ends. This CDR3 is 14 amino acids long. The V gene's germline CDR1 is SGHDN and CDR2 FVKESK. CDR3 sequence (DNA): TGTGCCAGCAGCCAAGGGCCAGGGGTCTATGGCTACACCTTC. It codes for CASSQGPGVYGYTF.